This T cell receptor beta chain was captured in a study of technical replicates of blood from several donors. In its sample, this clone was seen a few times. The CDR3 is 18 amino acids. Germline trimming cut 5 bases from V and 2 bases from J; bases unmatched to any gene: 14. CDR1 is MDHEN and CDR2 is SYDVKM in the germline V gene. Clones were read by immunoSEQ multiplex PCR, and TCRdb kept only the in-frame ones, dropping some. The sample carries 60,000 to 80,000 clones, around 94% recorded once. The sequence was collected from a human donor in good health. V is TRBV28 and J is TRBJ2-3; TRBD1 matches at 9 bases. Input material: T cells isolated from PBMCs. CDR3 region: CASSTPFSTGGDTDTQYF. Here the CDR3 DNA reads TGTGCCAGCAGTACTCCCTTCTCGACAGGGGGGGACACAGATACGCAGTATTTT.